Only a few counts were recorded for the clone carrying this T cell receptor (beta chain). The data derive from a study of blood T cells in healthy people across ages. The use of a sample-barcoded 5' primer and a J-beta primer mix characterized a second PCR of 7 to 11 cycles. In TCRdb, the 5' RACE reads were re-called with MiXCR into one record per CDR3 protein. This table has 650,000 to 800,000 distinct CDR3 sequences, 40% to 50% appearing once. Looked up from germline, CDR1 is SGHDN and CDR2 is FVKESK. V lost 0 bases, J lost 0 bases, and 1 base stayed unmatched. The CDR3 is 15 residues long. The gene calls are TRBV14 and TRBJ2-5; 7 bases agree with TRBD2. This clonotype originated in a man aged 55 to 70 in good health. The specimen was blood. The CDR3 nucleotides read TGTGCCAGCAGCCAAGAGCGGGAGAACCAAGAGACCCAGTACTTC. Translated, it gives CASSQERENQETQYF.